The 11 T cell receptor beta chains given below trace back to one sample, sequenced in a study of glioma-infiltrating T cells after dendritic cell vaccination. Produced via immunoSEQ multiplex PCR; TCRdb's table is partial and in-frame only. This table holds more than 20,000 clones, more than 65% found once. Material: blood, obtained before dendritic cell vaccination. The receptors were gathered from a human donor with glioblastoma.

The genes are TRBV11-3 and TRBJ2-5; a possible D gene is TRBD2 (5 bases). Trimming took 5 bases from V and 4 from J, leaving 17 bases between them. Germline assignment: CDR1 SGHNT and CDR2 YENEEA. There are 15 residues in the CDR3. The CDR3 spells CASSPGNPGVETQYF. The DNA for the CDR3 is TGTGCCAGCAGCCCGGGGAACCCCGGAGTAGAGACCCAGTACTTC.

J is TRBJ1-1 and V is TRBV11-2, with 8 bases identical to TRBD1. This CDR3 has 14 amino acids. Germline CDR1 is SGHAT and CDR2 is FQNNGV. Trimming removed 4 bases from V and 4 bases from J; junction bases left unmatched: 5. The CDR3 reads CASSYLQGGTEAFF. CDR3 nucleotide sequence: TGTGCCAGCAGCTACCTACAGGGGGGCACTGAAGCTTTCTTT.

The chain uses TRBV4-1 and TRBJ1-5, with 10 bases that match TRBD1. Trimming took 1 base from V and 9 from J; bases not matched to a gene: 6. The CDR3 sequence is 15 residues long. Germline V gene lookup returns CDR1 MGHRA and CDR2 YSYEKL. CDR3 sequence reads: CASSQAGQGVRPQHF. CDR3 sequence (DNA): TGCGCCAGCAGCCAAGCTGGACAGGGGGTGAGGCCCCAGCATTTT.

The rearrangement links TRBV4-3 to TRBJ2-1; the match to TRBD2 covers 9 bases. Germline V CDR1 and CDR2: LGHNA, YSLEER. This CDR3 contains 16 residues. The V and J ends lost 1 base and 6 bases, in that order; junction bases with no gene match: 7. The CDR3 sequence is CASSQVGGRAGNEQFF. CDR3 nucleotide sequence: TGCGCCAGCAGCCAAGTAGGCGGGAGGGCCGGCAATGAGCAGTTCTTC.

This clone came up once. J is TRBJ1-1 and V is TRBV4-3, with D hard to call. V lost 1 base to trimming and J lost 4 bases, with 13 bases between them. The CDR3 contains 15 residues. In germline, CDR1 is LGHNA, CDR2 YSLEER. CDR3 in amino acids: CASSQARDRGTEAFF. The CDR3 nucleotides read TGCGCCAGCAGCCAAGCCCGAGACCGGGGCACTGAAGCTTTCTTT.

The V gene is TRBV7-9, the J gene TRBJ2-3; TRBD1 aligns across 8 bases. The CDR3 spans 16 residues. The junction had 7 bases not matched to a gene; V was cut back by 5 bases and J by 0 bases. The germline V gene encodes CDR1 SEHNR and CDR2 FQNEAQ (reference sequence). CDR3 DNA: TGTGCCAGCAGCGCCGGACAGGGACATAGCACAGATACGCAGTATTTT. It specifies CASSAGQGHSTDTQYF. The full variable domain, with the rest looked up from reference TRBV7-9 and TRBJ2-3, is DTGVSQNPRHKITKRGQNVTFRCDPISEHNRLYWYRQTLGQGPEFLTYFQNEAQLEKSRLLSDRFSAERPKGSFSTLEIQRTEQGDSAMYLCASSAGQGHSTDTQYFGPGTRLTVL.

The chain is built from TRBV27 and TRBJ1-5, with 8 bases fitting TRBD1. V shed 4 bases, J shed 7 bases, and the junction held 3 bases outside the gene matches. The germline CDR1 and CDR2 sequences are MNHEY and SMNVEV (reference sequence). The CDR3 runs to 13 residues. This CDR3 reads CASSSGGGQPQHF. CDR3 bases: TGTGCCAGCAGTTCAGGGGGCGGGCAGCCCCAGCATTTT.

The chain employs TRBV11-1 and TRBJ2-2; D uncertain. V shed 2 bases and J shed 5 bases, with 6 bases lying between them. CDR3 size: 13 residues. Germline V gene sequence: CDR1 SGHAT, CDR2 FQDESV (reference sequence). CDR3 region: CASSLQWTGELFF. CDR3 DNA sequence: TGTGCCAGCAGCTTACAGTGGACCGGGGAGCTGTTTTTT.

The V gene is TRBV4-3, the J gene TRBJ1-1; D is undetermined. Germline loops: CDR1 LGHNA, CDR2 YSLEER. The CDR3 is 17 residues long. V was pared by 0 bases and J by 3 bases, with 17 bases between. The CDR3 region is CASSQDGFDPEDTEAFF. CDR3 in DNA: TGCGCCAGCAGCCAAGATGGATTCGACCCCGAGGACACTGAAGCTTTCTTT.

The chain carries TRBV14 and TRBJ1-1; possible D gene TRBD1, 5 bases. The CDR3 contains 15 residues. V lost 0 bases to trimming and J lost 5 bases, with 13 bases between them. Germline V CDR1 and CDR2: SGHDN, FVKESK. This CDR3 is CASSQDLGGSTEAFF. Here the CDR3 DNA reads TGTGCCAGCAGCCAAGATCTCGGGGGGTCGACTGAAGCTTTCTTT. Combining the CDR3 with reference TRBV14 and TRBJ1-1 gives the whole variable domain EAGVTQFPSHSVIEKGQTVTLRCDPISGHDNLYWYRRVMGKEIKFLLHFVKESKQDESGMPNNRFLAERTGGTYSTLKVQPAELEDSGVYFCASSQDLGGSTEAFFGQGTRLTVV.

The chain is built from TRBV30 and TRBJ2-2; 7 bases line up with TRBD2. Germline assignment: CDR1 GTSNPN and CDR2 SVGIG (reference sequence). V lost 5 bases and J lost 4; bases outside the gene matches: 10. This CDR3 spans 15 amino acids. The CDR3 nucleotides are TGTGCCTGGGGCCTCGGGGGGATCTCCACCGGGGAGCTGTTTTTT. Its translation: CAWGLGGISTGELFF. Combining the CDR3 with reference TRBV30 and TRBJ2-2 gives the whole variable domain SQTIHQWPATLVQPVGSPLSLECTVEGTSNPNLYWYRQAAGRGLQLLFYSVGIGQISSEVPQNLSASRPQDRQFILSSKKLLLSDSGFYLCAWGLGGISTGELFFGEGSRLTVL.